A selection of T cell receptor beta chains follows, all from one sample in a study of neurological immune-mediated disorders. Each CDR3 protein gets one entry after TCRdb re-called the 5' RACE reads with MiXCR. The sample includes tens of thousands of distinct CDR3 sequences, approximately 6% of them seen just once. Material: PBMCs. The source is a woman aged 55-69 years with multiple sclerosis. The CDR3 runs from the conserved cysteine through the conserved F or W. Each record gives: clone size, V gene, CDR3 length, D gene, CDR3 protein. The D gene is left open where the match is weak. The size entry is marked missing in some rows and otherwise reads once, few, many or a size class.

abundance: many; v_gene: TRBV20-1; len: 13; d_gene: .; CDR3aa: CSARDPIKLWQFF
abundance: many; v_gene: TRBV7-9; len: 18; d_gene: TRBD2; CDR3aa: CASSPPGLAGILSYEQYF
abundance: many; v_gene: TRBV5-1; len: 17; d_gene: .; CDR3aa: CASSLQGTQLGSSPLHF
abundance: many; v_gene: TRBV6-6; len: 16; d_gene: .; CDR3aa: CASSYGSARGSYEQYF
abundance: many; v_gene: TRBV28; len: 14; d_gene: .; CDR3aa: CASSLRHITGELFF
abundance: many; v_gene: TRBV20-1; len: 14; d_gene: .; CDR3aa: CSARGTASTDTQYF
abundance: few; v_gene: TRBV18; len: 16; d_gene: .; CDR3aa: CASSPGTSGLNTEAFF
abundance: many; v_gene: TRBV20-1; len: 14; d_gene: .; CDR3aa: CSARGVVGKDTQYF
abundance: many; v_gene: TRBV10-3; len: 14; d_gene: .; CDR3aa: CAISDGSVAYGYTF
abundance: many; v_gene: TRBV3-1; len: 15; d_gene: .; CDR3aa: CASSQGEGPGNTIYF
abundance: .; v_gene: TRBV18; len: 15; d_gene: TRBD1; CDR3aa: CASFSPGQPNYGYTF
abundance: many; v_gene: TRBV12-3/TRBV12-4; len: 13; d_gene: TRBD1; CDR3aa: CASSQGAEEKLFF
abundance: many; v_gene: TRBV28; len: 15; d_gene: .; CDR3aa: CASSLSLRSYNEQFF
abundance: many; v_gene: TRBV20-1; len: 11; d_gene: .; CDR3aa: CSAGAPREQYF
abundance: many; v_gene: TRBV20-1; len: 15; d_gene: .; CDR3aa: CSARDADRHTGELFF
abundance: many; v_gene: TRBV5-1; len: 15; d_gene: .; CDR3aa: CASSLGALSYNEQFF
abundance: many; v_gene: TRBV18; len: 15; d_gene: .; CDR3aa: CASSPDSYSSYEQYF
abundance: many; v_gene: TRBV12-3/TRBV12-4; len: 13; d_gene: .; CDR3aa: CASSLGTPETQYF
abundance: many; v_gene: TRBV28; len: 15; d_gene: .; CDR3aa: CASTRGWRTPYEQYF
abundance: .; v_gene: TRBV27; len: 14; d_gene: .; CDR3aa: CASSPQDAQETQYF
abundance: many; v_gene: TRBV11-2; len: 14; d_gene: .; CDR3aa: CASSLEGRRNTIYF
abundance: many; v_gene: TRBV9; len: 15; d_gene: TRBD1; CDR3aa: CASSTQTGRAETQYF
abundance: many; v_gene: TRBV7-6; len: 13; d_gene: .; CDR3aa: CASSLRLQETQYF
abundance: many; v_gene: TRBV28; len: 14; d_gene: TRBD1; CDR3aa: CASLGQGVAYEQYF
abundance: many; v_gene: TRBV20-1; len: 12; d_gene: .; CDR3aa: CSGTEYNEKLFF
abundance: .; v_gene: TRBV18; len: 15; d_gene: .; CDR3aa: CASLPRSGLSYEQYF
abundance: many; v_gene: TRBV9; len: 16; d_gene: TRBD1; CDR3aa: CASSPRQGAGTGELFF
abundance: many; v_gene: TRBV7-6; len: 12; d_gene: .; CDR3aa: CASSADSYGYTF
abundance: many; v_gene: TRBV7-9; len: 15; d_gene: TRBD2; CDR3aa: CASSLESGGTDTQYF
abundance: many; v_gene: TRBV5-1; len: 14; d_gene: .; CDR3aa: CASTEGRSTDTQYF
abundance: many; v_gene: TRBV3-1; len: 17; d_gene: .; CDR3aa: CASRNRRQGRGNTEAFF
abundance: many; v_gene: TRBV20-1; len: 12; d_gene: TRBD1; CDR3aa: CSAPRQGYEQYF
abundance: many; v_gene: TRBV6-6; len: 11; d_gene: .; CDR3aa: CASSSRGGYTF
abundance: many; v_gene: TRBV6-5; len: 13; d_gene: .; CDR3aa: CASRLSRRDIQYF
abundance: many; v_gene: TRBV27; len: 13; d_gene: .; CDR3aa: CASSPQGGYGYTF
abundance: many; v_gene: TRBV27; len: 14; d_gene: TRBD2; CDR3aa: CASRDPGGGKTQYF
abundance: many; v_gene: TRBV5-1; len: 14; d_gene: .; CDR3aa: CASSINRPQETQYF
abundance: many; v_gene: TRBV4-1; len: 14; d_gene: .; CDR3aa: CASSPKGLVLEQYF
abundance: many; v_gene: TRBV6-2/TRBV6-3; len: 17; d_gene: TRBD1; CDR3aa: CASRPDRGILVANEQFF
abundance: many; v_gene: TRBV2; len: 14; d_gene: .; CDR3aa: CASSDGVRHEKLFF
abundance: many; v_gene: TRBV7-8; len: 12; d_gene: .; CDR3aa: CASSLGATRLFF
abundance: .; v_gene: TRBV6-5; len: 13; d_gene: TRBD1; CDR3aa: CASSYDGTAIQYF